This T cell receptor (beta chain) is from a study of response to subunit inactivated influenza vaccine. Regarding the study as a whole: New T cells are recruited in small numbers by each seasonal influenza vaccination, according to the authors' suggestion.

The CDR3 consists of 14 residues. Germline values: CDR1 SGHDT, CDR2 YYEEEE. V was cut by 4 bases and J by 6 bases, with 17 bases left in between. Note on this clonotype: Its antigen is not known.

Using its own MiXCR run on the RT-PCR reads, TCRdb lists one record per CDR3 protein. Of hundreds of thousands of distinct CDR3 sequences listed, less than 20% are singletons. This sequence was found in a man between 50 and 59 years old who received an inactivated influenza vaccine. This chain uses TRBV5-6 with TRBJ2-7; D gene uncertain. This specimen consisted of PBMCs from blood, obtained more than 4 days after vaccination. In DNA, the CDR3 is TGTGCCAGCAGCCACGGACGGCCATCGGTCGAGCAGTACTTC. Translation gives CASSHGRPSVEQYF. The full variable domain, with the rest looked up from reference TRBV5-6 and TRBJ2-7, is DAGVTQSPTHLIKTRGQQVTLRCSPKSGHDTVSWYQQALGQGPQFIFQYYEEEERQRGNFPDRFSGHQFPNYSSELNVNALLLGDSALYLCASSHGRPSVEQYFGPGTRLTVT.